The table lists the clone carrying this TCR beta chain with many counts. The antigen is unknown. These data come from a study of T cells in Graves' hyperthyroidism and ophthalmopathy. General study results and limits: For ophthalmopathy, model prediction preceded onset by a median 6.5 months.

Researchers amplified the TCR beta CDR3 regions from RNA transcripts. HTBI primers were the set used in a first-round RT-PCR of the TCR CDR3. TCRdb redid the calling of the multiplex PCR reads with MiXCR, one entry per CDR3 protein. The table has some 580,000 distinct CDR3 sequences, approximately 16% seen once; the top ten hold roughly 3.3%. V shed 4 bases and J shed 4 bases, with 14 bases lying between them. CDR1 and CDR2 (germline): SGDLS, YYNGEE. The CDR3 totals 14 residues. The specimen sequenced was blood. This TCR came from a woman aged 35 to 49 with Graves' ophthalmopathy. This chain links TRBV9 with TRBJ2-5; D is uncertain. The CDR3 DNA reads as TGTGCCAGCAGCCCATATCGAACAGCAGAGACCCAGTACTTC. Translating gives CASSPYRTAETQYF.